This TCR beta chain originates from a study of T cell clonotyping in hematopoietic cell transplantation. Study-level results: Cells were unsorted, so CD4 and CD8 contributions were not separated. Pathologically expanded recipient clonotypes increased progressively from day 30 to day 180 as diversity fell.

The CDR3 has 16 residues. Germline V gene data show CDR1 as SGDLS and CDR2 as YYNGEE. Trimming took 0 bases from V and 0 from J, leaving 9 bases between them. The assay was immunoSEQ multiplex PCR, and TCRdb's table has in-frame clones only and misses some. The sample has roughly 12,000 clones, 85% to 95% seen once. With respect to this clone: Its specificity is not known.

The chain employs TRBV9 and TRBJ1-4; no clear D. The sequenced sample was peripheral blood mononuclear cells. This clonotype originated in a woman between 50 and 59 years old in good health. Some clones in this sample may be carry-over from other donors' samples. The CDR3 bases are TGTGCCAGCAGCGTAGGTGAGGGTTCAACTAATGAAAAACTGTTTTTT. This sequence encodes CASSVGEGSTNEKLFF.